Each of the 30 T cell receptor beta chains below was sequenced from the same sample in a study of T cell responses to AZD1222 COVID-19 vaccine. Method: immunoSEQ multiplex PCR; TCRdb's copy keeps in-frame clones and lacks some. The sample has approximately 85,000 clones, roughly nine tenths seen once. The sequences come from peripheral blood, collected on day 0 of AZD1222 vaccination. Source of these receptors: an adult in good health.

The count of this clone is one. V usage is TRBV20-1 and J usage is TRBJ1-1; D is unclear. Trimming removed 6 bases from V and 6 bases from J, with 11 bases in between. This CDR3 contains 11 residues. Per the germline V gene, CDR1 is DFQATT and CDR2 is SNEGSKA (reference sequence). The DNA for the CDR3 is TGCAGTGCAGCGAGATGGCCTGAAGCTTTCTTT. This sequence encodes CSAARWPEAFF.

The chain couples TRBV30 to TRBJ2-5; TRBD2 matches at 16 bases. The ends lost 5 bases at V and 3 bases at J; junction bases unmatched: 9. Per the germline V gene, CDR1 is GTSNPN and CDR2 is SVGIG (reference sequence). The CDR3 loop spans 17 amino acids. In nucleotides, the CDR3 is TGTGCCTGGTCGCCGGGACTAGCGGGGGGGAACGAAGAGACCCAGTACTTC. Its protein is CAWSPGLAGGNEETQYF. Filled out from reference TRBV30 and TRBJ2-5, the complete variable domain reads SQTIHQWPATLVQPVGSPLSLECTVEGTSNPNLYWYRQAAGRGLQLLFYSVGIGQISSEVPQNLSASRPQDRQFILSSKKLLLSDSGFYLCAWSPGLAGGNEETQYFGPGTRLLVL.

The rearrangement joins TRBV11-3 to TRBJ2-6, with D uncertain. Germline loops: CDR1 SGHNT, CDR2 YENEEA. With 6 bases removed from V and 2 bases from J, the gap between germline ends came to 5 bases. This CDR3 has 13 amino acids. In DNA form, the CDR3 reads TGTGCCAGCAGTCGGCCTGGGGCCAACGTCCTGACTTTC. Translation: CASSRPGANVLTF.

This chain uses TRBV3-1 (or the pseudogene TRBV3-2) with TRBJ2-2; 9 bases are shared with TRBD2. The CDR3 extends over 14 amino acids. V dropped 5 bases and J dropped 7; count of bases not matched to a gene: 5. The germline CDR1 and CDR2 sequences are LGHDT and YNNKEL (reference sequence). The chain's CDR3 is CASSLAGVIGELFF. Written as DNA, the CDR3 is TGTGCCAGCAGCTTAGCGGGGGTGATCGGGGAGCTGTTTTTT.

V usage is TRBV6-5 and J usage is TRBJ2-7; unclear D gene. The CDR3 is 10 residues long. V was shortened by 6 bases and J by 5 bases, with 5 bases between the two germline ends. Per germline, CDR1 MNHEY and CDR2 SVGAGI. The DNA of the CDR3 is TGTGCCAGCAGCGCAAACGAGCAGTACTTC. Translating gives CASSANEQYF.

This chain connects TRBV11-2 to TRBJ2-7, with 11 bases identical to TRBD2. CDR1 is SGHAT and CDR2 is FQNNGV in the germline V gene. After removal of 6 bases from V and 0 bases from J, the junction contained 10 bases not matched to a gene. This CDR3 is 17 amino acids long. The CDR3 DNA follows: TGTGCCAGCAGGCCCTTTCTAGCGGGAGGCATCTCCTACGAGCAGTACTTC. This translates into CASRPFLAGGISYEQYF.

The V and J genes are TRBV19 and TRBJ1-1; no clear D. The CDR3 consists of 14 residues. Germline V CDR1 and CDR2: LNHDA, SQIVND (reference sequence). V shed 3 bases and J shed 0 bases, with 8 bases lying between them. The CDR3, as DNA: TGTGCCAGTAGTATTCGGGGATTGAACACTGAAGCTTTCTTT. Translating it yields CASSIRGLNTEAFF.

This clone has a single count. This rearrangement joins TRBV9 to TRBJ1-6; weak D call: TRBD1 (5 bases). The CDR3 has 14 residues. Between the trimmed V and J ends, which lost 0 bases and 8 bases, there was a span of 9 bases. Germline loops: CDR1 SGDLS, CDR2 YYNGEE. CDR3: CASSVDWGDSPLHF. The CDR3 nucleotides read TGTGCCAGCAGCGTAGACTGGGGGGATTCACCCCTCCACTTT.

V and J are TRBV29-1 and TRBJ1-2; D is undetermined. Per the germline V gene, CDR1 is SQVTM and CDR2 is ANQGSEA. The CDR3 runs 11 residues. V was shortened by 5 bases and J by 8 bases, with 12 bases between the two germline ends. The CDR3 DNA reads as TGCAGCGTTACCGGGCCCGACGGCTACACCTTC. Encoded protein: CSVTGPDGYTF.

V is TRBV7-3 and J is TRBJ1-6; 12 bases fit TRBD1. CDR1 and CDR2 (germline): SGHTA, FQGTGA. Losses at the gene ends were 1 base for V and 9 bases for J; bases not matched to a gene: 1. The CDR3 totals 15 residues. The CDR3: CASSLMGQGASPLHF. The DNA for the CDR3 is TGTGCCAGCAGCTTAATGGGACAGGGGGCTTCACCCCTCCACTTT.

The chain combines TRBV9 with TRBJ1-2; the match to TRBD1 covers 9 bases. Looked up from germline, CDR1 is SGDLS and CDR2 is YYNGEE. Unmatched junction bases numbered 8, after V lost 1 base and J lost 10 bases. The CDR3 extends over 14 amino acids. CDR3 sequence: CASSVSGTGIVYTF. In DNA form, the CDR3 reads TGTGCCAGCAGCGTATCCGGGACAGGGATCGTCTACACCTTC. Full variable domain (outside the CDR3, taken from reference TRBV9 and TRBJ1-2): DSGVTQTPKHLITATGQRVTLRCSPRSGDLSVYWYQQSLDQGLQFLIQYYNGEERAKGNILERFSAQQFPDLHSELNLSSLELGDSALYFCASSVSGTGIVYTFGSGTRLTVV.

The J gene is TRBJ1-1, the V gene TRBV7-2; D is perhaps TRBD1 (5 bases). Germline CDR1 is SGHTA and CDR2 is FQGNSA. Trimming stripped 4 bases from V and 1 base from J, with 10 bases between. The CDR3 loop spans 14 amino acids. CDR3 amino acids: CASSWGQANTEAFF. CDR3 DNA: TGTGCCAGCAGCTGGGGCCAGGCGAACACTGAAGCTTTCTTT.

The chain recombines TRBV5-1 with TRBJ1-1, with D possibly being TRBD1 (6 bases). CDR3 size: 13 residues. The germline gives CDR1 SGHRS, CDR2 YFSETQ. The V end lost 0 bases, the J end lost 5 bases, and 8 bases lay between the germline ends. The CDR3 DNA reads TGCGCCAGCAGCTTGGAGGGGGAAACTGAAGCTTTCTTT. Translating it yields CASSLEGETEAFF.

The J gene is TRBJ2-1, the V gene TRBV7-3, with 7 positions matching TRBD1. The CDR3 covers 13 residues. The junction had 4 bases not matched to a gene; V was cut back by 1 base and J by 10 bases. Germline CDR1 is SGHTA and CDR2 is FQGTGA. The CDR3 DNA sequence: TGTGCCAGCAGCTTAAACCGGGACAGCGAGCAGTTCTTC. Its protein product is CASSLNRDSEQFF.

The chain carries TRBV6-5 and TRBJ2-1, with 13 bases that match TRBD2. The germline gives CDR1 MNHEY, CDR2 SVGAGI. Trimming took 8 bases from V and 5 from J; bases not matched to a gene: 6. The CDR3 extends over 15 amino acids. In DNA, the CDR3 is TGTGCCAGCGGATTAGGGACTAGCGGGAACAATGAGCAGTTCTTC. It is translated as CASGLGTSGNNEQFF.

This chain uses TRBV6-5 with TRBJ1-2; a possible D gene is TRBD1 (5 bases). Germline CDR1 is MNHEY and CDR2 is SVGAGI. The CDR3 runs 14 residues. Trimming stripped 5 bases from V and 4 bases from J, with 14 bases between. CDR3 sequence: CASSHGREGYGYTF. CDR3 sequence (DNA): TGTGCCAGCAGTCACGGCAGGGAAGGCTATGGCTACACCTTC.

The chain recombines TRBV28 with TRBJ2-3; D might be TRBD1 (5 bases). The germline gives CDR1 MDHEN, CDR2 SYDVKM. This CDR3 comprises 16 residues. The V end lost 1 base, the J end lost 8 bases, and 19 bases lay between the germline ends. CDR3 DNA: TGTGCCAGCAGTTTATCTGGCAGAAACGTCCAGGGTACGCAGTATTTT. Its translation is CASSLSGRNVQGTQYF.

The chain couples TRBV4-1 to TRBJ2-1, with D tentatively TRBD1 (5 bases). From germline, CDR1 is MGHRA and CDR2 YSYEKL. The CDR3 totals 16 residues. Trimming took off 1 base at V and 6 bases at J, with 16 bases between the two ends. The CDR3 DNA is TGCGCCAGCAGCCAAGTGGTCAGGGAATGGGGCAATGAGCAGTTCTTC. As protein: CASSQVVREWGNEQFF.

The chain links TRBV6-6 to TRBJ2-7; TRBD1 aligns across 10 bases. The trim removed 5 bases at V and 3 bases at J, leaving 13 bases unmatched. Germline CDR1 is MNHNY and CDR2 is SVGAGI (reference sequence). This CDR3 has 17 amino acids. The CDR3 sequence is CASSPSRQGARFYEQYF. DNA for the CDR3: TGTGCCAGCAGTCCATCCCGACAGGGGGCGCGGTTCTACGAGCAGTACTTC.

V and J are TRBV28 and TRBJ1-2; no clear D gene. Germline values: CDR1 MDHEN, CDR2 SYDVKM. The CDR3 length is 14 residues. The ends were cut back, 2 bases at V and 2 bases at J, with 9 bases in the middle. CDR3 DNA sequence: TGTGCCAGCAGTTTAGGAGGTGGAAACTATGGCTACACCTTC. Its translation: CASSLGGGNYGYTF.

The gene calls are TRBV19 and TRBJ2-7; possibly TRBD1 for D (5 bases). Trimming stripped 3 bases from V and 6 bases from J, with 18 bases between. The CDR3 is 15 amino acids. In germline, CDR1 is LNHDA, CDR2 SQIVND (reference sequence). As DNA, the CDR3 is TGTGCCAGTAGTATTGGACGAGTCCCAGGGTCCGAGCAGTACTTC. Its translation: CASSIGRVPGSEQYF.

This chain's CDR3 is CASSPPPGKNTEAFF. The CDR3 nucleotides read TGCGCCAGCAGCCCCCCTCCCGGAAAGAACACTGAAGCTTTCTTT. The chain uses TRBV4-1 and TRBJ1-1; D unclear. Between the trimmed V and J ends, which lost 4 bases and 1 base, there was a span of 13 bases. The germline CDR1 and CDR2 sequences are MGHRA and YSYEKL. The CDR3 has 15 residues.

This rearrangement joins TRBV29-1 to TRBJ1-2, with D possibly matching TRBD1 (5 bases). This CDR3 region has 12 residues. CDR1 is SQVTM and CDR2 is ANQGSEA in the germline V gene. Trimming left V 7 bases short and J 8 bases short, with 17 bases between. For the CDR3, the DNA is TGCAGCGCCGAATGGCAGGGAGCCGGCTACACCTTC. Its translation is CSAEWQGAGYTF.

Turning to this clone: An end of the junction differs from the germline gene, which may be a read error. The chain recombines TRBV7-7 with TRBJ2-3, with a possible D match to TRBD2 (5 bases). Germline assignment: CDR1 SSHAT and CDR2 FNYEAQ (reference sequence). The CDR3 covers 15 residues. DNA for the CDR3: TGTGCTAGCAGCCCCGGATTGGGAGGCACAGATACGCAGTATTTT. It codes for CASSPGLGGTDTQYF. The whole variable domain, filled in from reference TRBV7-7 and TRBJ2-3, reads GAGVSQSPRYKVTKRGQDVTLRCDPISSHATLYWYQQALGQGPEFLTYFNYEAQPDKSGLPSDRFSAERPEGSISTLTIQRTEQRDSAMYRCASSPGLGGTDTQYFGPGTRLTVL.

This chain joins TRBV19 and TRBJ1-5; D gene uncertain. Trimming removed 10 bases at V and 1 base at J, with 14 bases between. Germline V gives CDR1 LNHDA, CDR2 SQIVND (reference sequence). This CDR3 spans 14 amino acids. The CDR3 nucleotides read TGTGCCACCTCCGGGGAACGGAGCAATCAGCCCCAGCATTTT. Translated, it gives CATSGERSNQPQHF.

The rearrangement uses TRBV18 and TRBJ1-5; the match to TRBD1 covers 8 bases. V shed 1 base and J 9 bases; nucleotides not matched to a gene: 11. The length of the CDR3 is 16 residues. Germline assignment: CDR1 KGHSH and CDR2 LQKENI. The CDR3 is CASSPLSGQGGVPQHF. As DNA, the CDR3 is TGTGCCAGCTCACCACTATCCGGACAGGGTGGGGTGCCCCAGCATTTT.

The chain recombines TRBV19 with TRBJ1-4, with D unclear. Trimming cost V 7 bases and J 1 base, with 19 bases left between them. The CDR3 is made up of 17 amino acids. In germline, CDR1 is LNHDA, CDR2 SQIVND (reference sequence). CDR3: CASTPRPDRGTNEKLFF. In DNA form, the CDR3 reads TGTGCCAGTACTCCGAGGCCAGACCGAGGAACTAATGAAAAACTGTTTTTT. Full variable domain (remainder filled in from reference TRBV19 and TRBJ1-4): DGGITQSPKYLFRKEGQNVTLSCEQNLNHDAMYWYRQDPGQGLRLIYYSQIVNDFQKGDIAEGYSVSREKKESFPLTVTSAQKNPTAFYLCASTPRPDRGTNEKLFFGSGTQLSVL.

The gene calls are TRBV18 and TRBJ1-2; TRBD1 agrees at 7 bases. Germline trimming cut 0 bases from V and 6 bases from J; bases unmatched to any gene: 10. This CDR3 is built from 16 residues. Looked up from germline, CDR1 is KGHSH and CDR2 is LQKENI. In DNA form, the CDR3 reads TGTGCCAGCTCACCACCGATATCAGGGGGAGTTCATGGCTACACCTTC. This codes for CASSPPISGGVHGYTF. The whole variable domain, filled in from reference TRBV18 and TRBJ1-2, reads NAGVMQNPRHLVRRRGQEARLRCSPMKGHSHVYWYRQLPEEGLKFMVYLQKENIIDESGMPKERFSAEFPKEGPSILRIQQVVRGDSAAYFCASSPPISGGVHGYTFGSGTRLTVV.

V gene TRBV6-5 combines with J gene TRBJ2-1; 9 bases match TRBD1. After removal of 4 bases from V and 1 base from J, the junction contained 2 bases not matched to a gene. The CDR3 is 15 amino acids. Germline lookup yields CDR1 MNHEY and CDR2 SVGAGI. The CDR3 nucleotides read TGTGCCAGCAGTTCGGGACAGGGATCCTACAATGAGCAGTTCTTC. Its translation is CASSSGQGSYNEQFF.

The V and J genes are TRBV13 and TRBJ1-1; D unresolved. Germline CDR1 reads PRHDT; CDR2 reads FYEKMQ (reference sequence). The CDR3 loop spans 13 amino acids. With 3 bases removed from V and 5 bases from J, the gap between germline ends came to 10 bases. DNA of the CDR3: TGTGCCAGCAGCTTTTGGCCAAAAACTGAAGCTTTCTTT. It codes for CASSFWPKTEAFF. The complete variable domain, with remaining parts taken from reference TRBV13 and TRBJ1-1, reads AAGVIQSPRHLIKEKRETATLKCYPIPRHDTVYWYQQGPGQDPQFLISFYEKMQSDKGSIPDRFSAQQFSDYHSELNMSSLELGDSALYFCASSFWPKTEAFFGQGTRLTVV.